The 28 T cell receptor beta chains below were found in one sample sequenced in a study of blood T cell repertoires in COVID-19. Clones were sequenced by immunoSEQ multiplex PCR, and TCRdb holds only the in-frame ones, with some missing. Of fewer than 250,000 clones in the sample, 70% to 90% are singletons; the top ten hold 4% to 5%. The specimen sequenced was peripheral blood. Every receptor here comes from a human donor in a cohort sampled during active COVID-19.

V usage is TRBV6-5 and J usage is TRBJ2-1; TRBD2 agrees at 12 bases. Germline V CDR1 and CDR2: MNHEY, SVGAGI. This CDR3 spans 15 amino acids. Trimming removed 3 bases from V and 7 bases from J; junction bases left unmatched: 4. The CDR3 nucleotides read TGTGCCAGCAGTTATGCTAGCGGGGGGGTGAATGAGCAGTTCTTC. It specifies CASSYASGGVNEQFF.

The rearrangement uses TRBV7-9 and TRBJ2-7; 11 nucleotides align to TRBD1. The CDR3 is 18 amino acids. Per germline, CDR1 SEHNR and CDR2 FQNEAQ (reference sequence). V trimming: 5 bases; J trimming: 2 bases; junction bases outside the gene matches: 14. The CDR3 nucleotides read TGTGCCAGCAGCCCTCGGACAGGGGGCCCCTTCCAGCCCTACGAGCAGTACTTC. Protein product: CASSPRTGGPFQPYEQYF.

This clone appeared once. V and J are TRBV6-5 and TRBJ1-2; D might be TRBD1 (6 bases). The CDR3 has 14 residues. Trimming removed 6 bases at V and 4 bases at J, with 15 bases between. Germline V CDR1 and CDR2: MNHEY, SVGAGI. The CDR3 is CASSQGTGFYGYTF. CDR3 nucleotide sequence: TGTGCCAGCAGCCAGGGGACCGGGTTCTATGGCTACACCTTC.

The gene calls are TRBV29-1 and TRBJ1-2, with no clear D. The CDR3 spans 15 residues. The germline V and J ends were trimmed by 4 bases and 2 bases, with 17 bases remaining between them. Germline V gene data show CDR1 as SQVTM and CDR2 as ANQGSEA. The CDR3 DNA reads TGCAGCGTTGGGGCAGTACGCGCCTTAAACTATGGCTACACCTTC. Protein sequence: CSVGAVRALNYGYTF.

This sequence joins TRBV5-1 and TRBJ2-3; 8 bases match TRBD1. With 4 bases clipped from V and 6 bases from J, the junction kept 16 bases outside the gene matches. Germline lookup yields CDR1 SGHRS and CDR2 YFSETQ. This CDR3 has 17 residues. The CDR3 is CASSPRTGPHVVDTQYF. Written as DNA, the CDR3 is TGCGCCAGCAGCCCCCGGACAGGGCCGCATGTAGTGGATACGCAGTATTTT.

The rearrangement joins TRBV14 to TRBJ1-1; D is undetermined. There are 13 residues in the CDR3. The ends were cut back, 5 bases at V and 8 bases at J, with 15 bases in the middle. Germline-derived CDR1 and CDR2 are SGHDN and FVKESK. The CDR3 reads CASSLRSGREAFF. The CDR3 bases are TGTGCCAGCAGCTTGCGCAGTGGGAGGGAAGCTTTCTTT. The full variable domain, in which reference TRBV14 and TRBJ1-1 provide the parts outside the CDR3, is EAGVTQFPSHSVIEKGQTVTLRCDPISGHDNLYWYRRVMGKEIKFLLHFVKESKQDESGMPNNRFLAERTGGTYSTLKVQPAELEDSGVYFCASSLRSGREAFFGQGTRLTVV.

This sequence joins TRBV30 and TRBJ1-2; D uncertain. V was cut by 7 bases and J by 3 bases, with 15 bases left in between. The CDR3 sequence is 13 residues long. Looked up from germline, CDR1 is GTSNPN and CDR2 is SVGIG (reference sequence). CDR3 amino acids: CALNLQDYYGYTF. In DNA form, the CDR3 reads TGTGCCTTAAATCTGCAGGATTACTATGGCTACACCTTC.

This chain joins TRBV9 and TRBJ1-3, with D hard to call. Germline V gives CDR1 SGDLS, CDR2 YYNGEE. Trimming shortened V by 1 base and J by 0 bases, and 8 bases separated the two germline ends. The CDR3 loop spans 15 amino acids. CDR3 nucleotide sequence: TGTGCCAGCAGCGTAACGTGGAGCTCTGGAAACACCATATATTTT. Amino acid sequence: CASSVTWSSGNTIYF.

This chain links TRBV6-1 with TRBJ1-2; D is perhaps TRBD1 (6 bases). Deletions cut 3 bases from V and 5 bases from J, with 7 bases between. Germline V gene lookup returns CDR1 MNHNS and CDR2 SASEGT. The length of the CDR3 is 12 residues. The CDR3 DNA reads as TGTGCCAGCAGTGAGGGGACATATGGCTACACCTTC. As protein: CASSEGTYGYTF.

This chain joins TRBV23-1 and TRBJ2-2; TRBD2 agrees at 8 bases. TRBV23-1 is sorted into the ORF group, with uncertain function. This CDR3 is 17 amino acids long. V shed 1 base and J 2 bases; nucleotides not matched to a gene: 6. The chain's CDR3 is CASSQFVAGSNTGELFF. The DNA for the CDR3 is TGCGCCAGCAGTCAATTCGTAGCGGGGAGTAACACCGGGGAGCTGTTTTTT.

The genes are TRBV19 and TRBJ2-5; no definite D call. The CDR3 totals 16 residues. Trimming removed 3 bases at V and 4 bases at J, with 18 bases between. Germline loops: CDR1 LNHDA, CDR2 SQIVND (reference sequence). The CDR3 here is CASSISGPSFRETQYF. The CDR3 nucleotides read TGTGCCAGTAGTATTAGTGGGCCAAGTTTTAGAGAGACCCAGTACTTC.

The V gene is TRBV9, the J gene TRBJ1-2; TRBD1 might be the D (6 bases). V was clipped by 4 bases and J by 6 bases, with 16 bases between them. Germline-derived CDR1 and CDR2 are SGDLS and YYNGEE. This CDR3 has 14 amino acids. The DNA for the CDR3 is TGTGCCAGCAGCCTTGGACAGCTGTCCCATGGCTACACCTTC. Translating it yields CASSLGQLSHGYTF.

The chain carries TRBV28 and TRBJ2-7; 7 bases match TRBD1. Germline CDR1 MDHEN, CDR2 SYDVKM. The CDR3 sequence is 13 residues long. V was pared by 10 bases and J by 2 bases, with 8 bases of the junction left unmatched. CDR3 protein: CATNRGLPYEQYF. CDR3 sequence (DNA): TGTGCCACCAACAGGGGTTTGCCCTACGAGCAGTACTTC.

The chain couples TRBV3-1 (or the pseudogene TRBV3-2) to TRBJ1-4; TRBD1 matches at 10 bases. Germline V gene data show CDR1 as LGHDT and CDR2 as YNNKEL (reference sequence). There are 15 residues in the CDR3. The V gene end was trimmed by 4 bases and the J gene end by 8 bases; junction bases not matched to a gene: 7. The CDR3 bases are TGTGCCAGCAGCCGAGGACAGGGGGTGGGCGAAAAACTGTTTTTT. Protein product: CASSRGQGVGEKLFF.

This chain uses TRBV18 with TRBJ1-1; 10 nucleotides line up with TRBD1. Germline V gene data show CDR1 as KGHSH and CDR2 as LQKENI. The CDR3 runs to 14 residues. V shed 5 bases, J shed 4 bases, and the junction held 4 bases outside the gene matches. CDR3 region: CASSSDRGITEAFF. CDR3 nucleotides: TGTGCCAGCTCATCGGACAGGGGGATCACTGAAGCTTTCTTT.

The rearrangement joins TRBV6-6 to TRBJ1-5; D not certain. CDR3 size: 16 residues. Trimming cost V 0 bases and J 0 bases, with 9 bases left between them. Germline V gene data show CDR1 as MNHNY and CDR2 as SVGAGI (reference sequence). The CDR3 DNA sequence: TGTGCCAGCAGTTACTCGACTTCGTATAGCAATCAGCCCCAGCATTTT. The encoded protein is CASSYSTSYSNQPQHF.

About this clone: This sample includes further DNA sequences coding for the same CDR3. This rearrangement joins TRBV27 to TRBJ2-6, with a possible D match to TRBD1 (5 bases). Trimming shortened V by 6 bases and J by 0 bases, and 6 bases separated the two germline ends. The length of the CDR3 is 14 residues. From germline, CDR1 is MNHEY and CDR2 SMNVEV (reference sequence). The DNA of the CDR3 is TGTGCCAGCAGAACAGGCTCTGGGGCCAACGTCCTGACTTTC. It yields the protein CASRTGSGANVLTF.

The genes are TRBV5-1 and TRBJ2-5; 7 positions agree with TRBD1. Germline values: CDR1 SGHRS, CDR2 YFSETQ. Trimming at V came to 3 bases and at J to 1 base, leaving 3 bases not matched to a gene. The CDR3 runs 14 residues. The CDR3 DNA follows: TGCGCCAGCAGCTATGGACAGGTCCAAGAGACCCAGTACTTC. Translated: CASSYGQVQETQYF.

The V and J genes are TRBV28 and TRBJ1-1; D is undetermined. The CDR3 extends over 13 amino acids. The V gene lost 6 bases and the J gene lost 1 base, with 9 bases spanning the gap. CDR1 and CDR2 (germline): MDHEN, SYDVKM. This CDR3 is CASREGGNTEAFF. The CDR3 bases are TGTGCCAGCAGAGAAGGAGGGAACACTGAAGCTTTCTTT.

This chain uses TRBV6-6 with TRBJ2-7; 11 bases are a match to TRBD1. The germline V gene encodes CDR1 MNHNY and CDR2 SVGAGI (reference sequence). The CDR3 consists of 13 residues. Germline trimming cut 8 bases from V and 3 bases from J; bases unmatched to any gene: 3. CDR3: CASSGQGVYEQYF. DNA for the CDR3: TGTGCCAGCTCGGGACAGGGGGTCTACGAGCAGTACTTC.

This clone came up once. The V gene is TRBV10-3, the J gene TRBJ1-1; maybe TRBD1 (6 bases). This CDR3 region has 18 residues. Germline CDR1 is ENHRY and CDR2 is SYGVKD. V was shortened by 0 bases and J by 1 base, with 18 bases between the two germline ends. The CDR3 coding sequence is TGTGCCATCAGTGAGTCGATTCCCACAGGGCCGAGGAACACTGAAGCTTTCTTT. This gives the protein CAISESIPTGPRNTEAFF.

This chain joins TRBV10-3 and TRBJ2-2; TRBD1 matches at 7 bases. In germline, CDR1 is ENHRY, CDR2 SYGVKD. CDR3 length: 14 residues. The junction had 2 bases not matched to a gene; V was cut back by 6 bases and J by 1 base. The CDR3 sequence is CAISQGVNTGELFF. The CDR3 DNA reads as TGTGCCATCAGCCAGGGGGTGAACACCGGGGAGCTGTTTTTT.

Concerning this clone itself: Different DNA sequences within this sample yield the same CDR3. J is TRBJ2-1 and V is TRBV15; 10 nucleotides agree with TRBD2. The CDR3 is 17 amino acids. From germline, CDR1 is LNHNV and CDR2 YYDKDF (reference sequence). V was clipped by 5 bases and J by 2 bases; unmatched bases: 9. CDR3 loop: CATSGRESGRAYNEQFF. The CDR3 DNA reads TGTGCCACCAGCGGCAGGGAGAGCGGGAGGGCCTACAATGAGCAGTTCTTC.

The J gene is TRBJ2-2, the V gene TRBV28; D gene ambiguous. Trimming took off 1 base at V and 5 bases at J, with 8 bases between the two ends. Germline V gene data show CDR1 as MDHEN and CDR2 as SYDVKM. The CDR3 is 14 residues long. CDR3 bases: TGTGCCAGCAGTTTATTGTCCGGGACCGGGGAGCTGTTTTTT. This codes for CASSLLSGTGELFF.

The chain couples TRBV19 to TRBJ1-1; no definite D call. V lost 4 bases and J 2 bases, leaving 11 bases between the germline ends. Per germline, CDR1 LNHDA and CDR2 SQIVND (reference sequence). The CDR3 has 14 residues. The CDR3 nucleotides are TGTGCCAGTAGTACCTCCGGGAAAAACACTGAAGCTTTCTTT. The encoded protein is CASSTSGKNTEAFF.

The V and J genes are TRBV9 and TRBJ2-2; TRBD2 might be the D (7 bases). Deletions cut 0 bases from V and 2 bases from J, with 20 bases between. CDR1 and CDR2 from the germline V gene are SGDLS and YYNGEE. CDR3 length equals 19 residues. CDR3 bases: TGTGCCAGCAGCGTAGACGGGGGGACAAGTATGGAAAACACCGGGGAGCTGTTTTTT. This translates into CASSVDGGTSMENTGELFF. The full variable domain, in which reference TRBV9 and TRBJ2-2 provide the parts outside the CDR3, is DSGVTQTPKHLITATGQRVTLRCSPRSGDLSVYWYQQSLDQGLQFLIQYYNGEERAKGNILERFSAQQFPDLHSELNLSSLELGDSALYFCASSVDGGTSMENTGELFFGEGSRLTVL.

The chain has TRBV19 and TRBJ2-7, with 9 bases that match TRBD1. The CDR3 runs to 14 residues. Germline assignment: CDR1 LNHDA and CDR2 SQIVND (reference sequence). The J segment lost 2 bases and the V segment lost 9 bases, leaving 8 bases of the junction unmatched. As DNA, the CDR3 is TGTGCCAGCAAAATGGGACAGGGCACCTACGAGCAGTACTTC. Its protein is CASKMGQGTYEQYF.

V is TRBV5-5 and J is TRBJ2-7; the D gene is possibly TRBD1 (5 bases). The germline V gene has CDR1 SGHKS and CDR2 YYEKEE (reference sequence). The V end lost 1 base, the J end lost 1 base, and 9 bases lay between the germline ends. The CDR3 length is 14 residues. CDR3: CASSLSGPSYEQYF. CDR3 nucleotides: TGTGCCAGCAGCTTGTCAGGGCCGTCCTACGAGCAGTACTTC.